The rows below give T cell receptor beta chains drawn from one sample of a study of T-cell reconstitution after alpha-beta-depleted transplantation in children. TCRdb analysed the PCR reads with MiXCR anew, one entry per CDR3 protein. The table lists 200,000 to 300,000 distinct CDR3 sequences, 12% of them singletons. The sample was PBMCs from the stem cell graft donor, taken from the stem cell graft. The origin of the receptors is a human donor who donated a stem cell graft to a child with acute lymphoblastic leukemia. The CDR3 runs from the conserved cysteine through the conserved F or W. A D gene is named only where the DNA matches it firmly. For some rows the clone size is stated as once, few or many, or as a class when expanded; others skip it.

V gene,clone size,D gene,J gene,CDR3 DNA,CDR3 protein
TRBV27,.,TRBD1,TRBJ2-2,TGTGCCAGCAGTTTATCGACAGGGGTGAACGGGGAGCTGTTTTTT,CASSLSTGVNGELFF
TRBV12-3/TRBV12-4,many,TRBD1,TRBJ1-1,TGTGCCAGTCGGACAGGCCTCACTTCGAACACTGAAGCTTTCTTT,CASRTGLTSNTEAFF
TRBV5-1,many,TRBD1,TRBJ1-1,TGCGCCAGCAGCTTATCCTCACCGGGACAGGGGGCTAGTAGAAGTATTTACACTGAAGCTTTCTTT,CASSLSSPGQGASRSIYTEAFF
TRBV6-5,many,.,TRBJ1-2,TGTGCCAGCAGTTCCCTTCCGATGTATGGCTACACCTTC,CASSSLPMYGYTF
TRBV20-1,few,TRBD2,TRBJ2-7,TGCAGTGCTAGATTGATTAGCGGGGGTCGGGAGCAGTACTTC,CSARLISGGREQYF
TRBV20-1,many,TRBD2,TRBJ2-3,TGCAGTGCTAGTCAAACTAGCGGGGTTAGCACAGATACGCAGTATTTT,CSASQTSGVSTDTQYF
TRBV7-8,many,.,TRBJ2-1,TGTGCCAGCCACTTACTTGGCGGGCCTAGCTCCTACAATGAGCAGTTCTTC,CASHLLGGPSSYNEQFF
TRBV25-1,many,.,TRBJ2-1,TGTGCCAGCTCTACATCTTTGGTAGGGTCCTACAATGAGCAGTTCTTC,CASSTSLVGSYNEQFF
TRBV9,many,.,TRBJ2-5,TGTGCCAGCAGCGTTGCAGACTTCGAGACCCAGTACTTC,CASSVADFETQYF
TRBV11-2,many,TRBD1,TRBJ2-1,TGTGCCAGCAGCTTTAATGGACAGGGCCTCTACAATGAGCAGTTCTTC,CASSFNGQGLYNEQFF
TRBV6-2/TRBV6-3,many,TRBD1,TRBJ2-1,TGTGCCAGCAGTTACTCGAATTTTGGTCCACTCACCGACAGGGACGAGCAGTTCTTC,CASSYSNFGPLTDRDEQFF
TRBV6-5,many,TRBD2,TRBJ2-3,TGTGCCAGCAGTTACCCTAAATTAGCGGGAGACGCAGATACGCAGTATTTT,CASSYPKLAGDADTQYF
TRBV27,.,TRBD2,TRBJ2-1,TGTGCCAGCGGGACTAGCGGATACAATGATCAGTTCTTC,CASGTSGYNDQFF
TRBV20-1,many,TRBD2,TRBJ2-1,TGCAGTGCCCCAGGGGCTAGCGGGGGTTTCTACAATGAGCAGTTCTTC,CSAPGASGGFYNEQFF
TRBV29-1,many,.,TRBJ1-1,TGCAGCGTTGAAGATGGAGGGCGGGGGGACACTGAAGCTTTCTTT,CSVEDGGRGDTEAFF
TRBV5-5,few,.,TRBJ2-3,TGTGCCAGCAGCTTGTGGGACGGGGCGAGCACAGATACGCAGTATTTT,CASSLWDGASTDTQYF
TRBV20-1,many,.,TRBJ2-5,TGCAGTGCTCCGATGGAGGGACTGGGAAATCAAGAGACCCAGTACTTC,CSAPMEGLGNQETQYF
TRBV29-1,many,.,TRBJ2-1,TGCAGCGTCAAGACAGGCCCTCGACTCTCCTACAATGAGCAGTTCTTC,CSVKTGPRLSYNEQFF
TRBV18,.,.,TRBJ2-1,TGTGCCAGCTCATATAACCCCATGGGGGAAAACAATGAGCAGTTCTTC,CASSYNPMGENNEQFF
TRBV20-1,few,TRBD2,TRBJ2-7,TGCAGTGCTAGCCCGACTAGCGGGAACTACGAGCAGTACTTC,CSASPTSGNYEQYF
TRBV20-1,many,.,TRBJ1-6,TGCAGTGCTAGAGGACGGAGAGATTCACCCCTCCACTTT,CSARGRRDSPLHF
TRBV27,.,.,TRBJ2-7,TGTGCCAGCAGTTTAGGGGGTCAGAGGTCCTACGAGCAGTACTTC,CASSLGGQRSYEQYF
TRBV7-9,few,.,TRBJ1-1,TGTGCCAGCAGCTTAGGGTCGGTCGCCGTGGTTGAAGCTTTCTTT,CASSLGSVAVVEAFF
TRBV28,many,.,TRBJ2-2,TGTGCCAGCAGTTTCGGGAGCCGGGAGCTGTTTTTT,CASSFGSRELFF
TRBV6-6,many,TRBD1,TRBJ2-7,TGTGCCAGCAGCCAGACAGGGGGCGGAGAGCAGTACTTC,CASSQTGGGEQYF
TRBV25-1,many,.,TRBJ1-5,TGTGCCAGCAGTGACAGGGGACAGCCCCAGCATTTT,CASSDRGQPQHF